This is a list of T cell receptor beta chains from one sample in a study of ipilimumab plus nivolumab after autologous stem cell transplantation. Data came from immunoSEQ multiplex PCR; TCRdb stores just in-frame clones and leaves some out. The table lists some 87,000 clones, about 83% of them singletons. This specimen was PBMCs, taken in a trial of ipilimumab plus nivolumab as post-transplant consolidation. These receptors originate from a male donor with diffuse large B-cell lymphoma. The CDR3 runs from the conserved cysteine through the conserved F or W. Each record gives: D gene, clone size, J gene, V gene, CDR3 DNA, CDR3 protein. D genes are given only for firm matches. Clone size, where shown, is once, few, many, or a class for clones that have expanded.

TRBD1	-	TRBJ1-1	TRBV7-9	TGTGCCAGCAGCAAGACAGGGGGGGACACTGAAGCTTTCTTT	CASSKTGGDTEAFF
-	once	TRBJ1-2	TRBV5-1	TGCGCCAGCAGCTTGGAGACAGGCCGTGGACGCTACACCTTC	CASSLETGRGRYTF
-	-	TRBJ1-2	TRBV19	TGTGCCGCCGAGGGGGGCTATGGCTACACCTTC	CAAEGGYGYTF
-	-	TRBJ2-7	TRBV5-1	TGCGCCAGCAGGCCCGGGACGGTGAGCTCCTACGAGCAGTACTTC	CASRPGTVSSYEQYF
TRBD1	-	TRBJ1-1	TRBV5-1	TGCGCCAGCAGCGTGGGACAGGGTTTGGGAGGAATTGGGAACACTGAAGCTTTCTTT	CASSVGQGLGGIGNTEAFF
TRBD2	once	TRBJ2-1	TRBV7-2	TGTGCCAGCAGCCCACTAGCGGGGAGGGGTGAGCAGTTCTTC	CASSPLAGRGEQFF
-	-	TRBJ1-5	TRBV7-3	TGTGCCAGCAGTGGTACCTCCCTCAGGGGCCATCGGGGTCAGCCCCAGCATTTT	CASSGTSLRGHRGQPQHF
TRBD1	-	TRBJ1-1	TRBV27	TGTGCCAGCAGTCGACAGGGAGACACTGAAGCTTTCTTT	CASSRQGDTEAFF
-	-	TRBJ2-1	TRBV18	TGTGCCAGCTCACCATCCACTAGCCCCCTGGGGAATGAGCAGTTCTTC	CASSPSTSPLGNEQFF
-	-	TRBJ2-5	TRBV14	TGTGCCAGCAGCCAAGTTGGCCGAGGGGGGACCCAGTACTTC	CASSQVGRGGTQYF
-	-	TRBJ1-1	TRBV5-4	TGTGCCAGCAGCTTGTCCTCGGGGGCCCCAGAAGCTTTCTTT	CASSLSSGAPEAFF